This is a list of T cell receptor beta chains from one sample in a study of blood T cell repertoires in COVID-19. The data were produced by immunoSEQ multiplex PCR, yet TCRdb's version contains in-frame clones alone and is incomplete. The repertoire holds fewer than 350,000 clones, approximately 87% seen once, with about 12% in the top ten. Source material: peripheral blood. All receptors come from a woman under 40 with COVID-19, enrolled during active disease. CDR3s include the opening cysteine and the closing phenylalanine or tryptophan. D genes are given only for firm matches. Rows give clone size only sometimes, using once, few, many, or a class for an expanded clone.

cdr3_nt: TGTGCCAGTAGTATCGGGGGGCCTTCCTACGAGCAGTACTTC
cdr3_aa: CASSIGGPSYEQYF
v_call: TRBV19
j_call: TRBJ2-7
d_call: .
clone_size: .
cdr3_length: 14

cdr3_nt: TGTGCCAGCAGCTTTTGGGACGGGGGTTTCGCTGAAGCTTTCTTT
cdr3_aa: CASSFWDGGFAEAFF
v_call: TRBV5-6
j_call: TRBJ1-1
d_call: .
clone_size: .
cdr3_length: 15

cdr3_nt: TGTGCCAGCAGCTCGGTAGCCGGGACCTATAATTCACCCCTCCACTTT
cdr3_aa: CASSSVAGTYNSPLHF
v_call: TRBV5-4
j_call: TRBJ1-6
d_call: .
clone_size: .
cdr3_length: 16

cdr3_nt: TGTGCCAGCAGCTTGGGCTCAGGGGGGTACGAGCAGTACTTC
cdr3_aa: CASSLGSGGYEQYF
v_call: TRBV5-4
j_call: TRBJ2-7
d_call: .
clone_size: .
cdr3_length: 14

cdr3_nt: TGTGCCAGCGATAAAGGGGGCGCATGTAATGAAAAACTGTTTTTT
cdr3_aa: CASDKGGACNEKLFF
v_call: TRBV21-1
j_call: TRBJ1-4
d_call: .
clone_size: .
cdr3_length: 15

cdr3_nt: TGTGCCAGCAGCCAAAAACTAGCGGGGGGAACAGATACGCAGTATTTT
cdr3_aa: CASSQKLAGGTDTQYF
v_call: TRBV4-2
j_call: TRBJ2-3
d_call: TRBD2
clone_size: .
cdr3_length: 16

cdr3_nt: TGTGCCAGCAGCTTGAGCTCTGGGGCCAACGTCCTGACTTTC
cdr3_aa: CASSLSSGANVLTF
v_call: TRBV27
j_call: TRBJ2-6
d_call: .
clone_size: .
cdr3_length: 14

cdr3_nt: TGCGCCAGCAGCTTGCTTCTAGGGGGCGAGCAGTACTTC
cdr3_aa: CASSLLLGGEQYF
v_call: TRBV5-1
j_call: TRBJ2-7
d_call: .
clone_size: .
cdr3_length: 13

cdr3_nt: TGTGCCAACAGGACGTACAGGGATGGCACAGATACGCAGTATTTT
cdr3_aa: CANRTYRDGTDTQYF
v_call: TRBV6-5
j_call: TRBJ2-3
d_call: .
clone_size: .
cdr3_length: 15

cdr3_nt: TGTGCCAGCAGTGAGTGGCTAGCGGGGAGTAATGAGCAGTTCTTC
cdr3_aa: CASSEWLAGSNEQFF
v_call: TRBV2
j_call: TRBJ2-1
d_call: TRBD2
clone_size: .
cdr3_length: 15

cdr3_nt: TGTGCCAGCAGGACAATGGGGGGTAATCAGCCCCAGCATTTT
cdr3_aa: CASRTMGGNQPQHF
v_call: TRBV28
j_call: TRBJ1-5
d_call: .
clone_size: few
cdr3_length: 14

cdr3_nt: TGCGCCAGCAGCCGGGACAGCTCCTACGAGCAGTACTTC
cdr3_aa: CASSRDSSYEQYF
v_call: TRBV4-1
j_call: TRBJ2-7
d_call: TRBD1
clone_size: .
cdr3_length: 13

cdr3_nt: TGTGCCAGCAGCTCGCCTGGGGCTGGCATTCAGTACTTC
cdr3_aa: CASSSPGAGIQYF
v_call: TRBV7-9
j_call: TRBJ2-4
d_call: .
clone_size: .
cdr3_length: 13

cdr3_nt: TGTGCCAGCAGCGTAGAAGACAGGGGCTTAAATGAAAAACTGTTTTTT
cdr3_aa: CASSVEDRGLNEKLFF
v_call: TRBV9
j_call: TRBJ1-4
d_call: TRBD1
clone_size: .
cdr3_length: 16

cdr3_nt: TGTGCCAGCAGCGCCAACAGGGGCACTGAAGCTTTCTTT
cdr3_aa: CASSANRGTEAFF
v_call: TRBV11-2
j_call: TRBJ1-1
d_call: TRBD1
clone_size: once
cdr3_length: 13

cdr3_nt: TGTGCCAGCAGCTTTTTGTGGGACTCTAGGAACACTGAAGCTTTCTTT
cdr3_aa: CASSFLWDSRNTEAFF
v_call: TRBV7-9
j_call: TRBJ1-1
d_call: .
clone_size: .
cdr3_length: 16

cdr3_nt: TGTGCCAACGCGCCGGAAGTAGCGGAGACCCAGTACTTC
cdr3_aa: CANAPEVAETQYF
v_call: TRBV2
j_call: TRBJ2-5
d_call: .
clone_size: .
cdr3_length: 13

cdr3_nt: TGTGCCACCAGTGATTCTCGGACAGGGCGCCCAGATACGCAGTATTTT
cdr3_aa: CATSDSRTGRPDTQYF
v_call: TRBV24-1
j_call: TRBJ2-3
d_call: TRBD1
clone_size: .
cdr3_length: 16

cdr3_nt: TGTGCCAGCAGCGCCGGACACCTGGGACTAGCGGGGAGGCAGGTGATCTTC
cdr3_aa: CASSAGHLGLAGRQVIF
v_call: TRBV7-8
j_call: TRBJ2-1
d_call: TRBD2
clone_size: few
cdr3_length: 17

cdr3_nt: TGCGCCAGCAGCTTGACAGGGGGGGACTACAATGAGCAGTTCTTC
cdr3_aa: CASSLTGGDYNEQFF
v_call: TRBV5-1
j_call: TRBJ2-1
d_call: .
clone_size: .
cdr3_length: 15

cdr3_nt: TGTGCCACCAACCGGGGACAGGGGTCGGGTGTGAACACCATATATTTT
cdr3_aa: CATNRGQGSGVNTIYF
v_call: TRBV19
j_call: TRBJ1-3
d_call: TRBD1
clone_size: .
cdr3_length: 16

cdr3_nt: TGCGCCAGCAGCCCCACCGACAGGAGGGAGACCCAGTACTTC
cdr3_aa: CASSPTDRRETQYF
v_call: TRBV5-1
j_call: TRBJ2-5
d_call: .
clone_size: .
cdr3_length: 14

cdr3_nt: TGTGCCAGCAGTGAACTGGGCACACGAATCTATGGCTACACCTTC
cdr3_aa: CASSELGTRIYGYTF
v_call: TRBV2
j_call: TRBJ1-2
d_call: .
clone_size: .
cdr3_length: 15

cdr3_nt: TGTGCCAGCAGTACTTCCTCAGGTTTCTCTGGAAACACCATATATTTT
cdr3_aa: CASSTSSGFSGNTIYF
v_call: TRBV9
j_call: TRBJ1-3
d_call: .
clone_size: .
cdr3_length: 16

cdr3_nt: TGTGCCAGCAGCTTGGGTCTAGCGGGGGCCGTTCTCAACAATGAGCAGTTCTTC
cdr3_aa: CASSLGLAGAVLNNEQFF
v_call: TRBV7-8
j_call: TRBJ2-1
d_call: TRBD2
clone_size: .
cdr3_length: 18

cdr3_nt: TGTGCCAGCAGCCCTTCCACAGGGGCGTGGAATCAGCCCCAGCATTTT
cdr3_aa: CASSPSTGAWNQPQHF
v_call: TRBV5-6
j_call: TRBJ1-5
d_call: TRBD1
clone_size: .
cdr3_length: 16

cdr3_nt: TGTGCCAGCTCGACTGATCCGGGAAATACGCAGTATTTT
cdr3_aa: CASSTDPGNTQYF
v_call: TRBV11-2
j_call: TRBJ2-3
d_call: .
clone_size: .
cdr3_length: 13

cdr3_nt: TGTGCCAGCAGCGCCGCTAGCGAAGGTTATAACAATGAGCAGTTCTTC
cdr3_aa: CASSAASEGYNNEQFF
v_call: TRBV7-2
j_call: TRBJ2-1
d_call: .
clone_size: .
cdr3_length: 16

cdr3_nt: TGTGCCAGCACCCAGGCCCAAATTGAAGCTTTCTTT
cdr3_aa: CASTQAQIEAFF
v_call: TRBV6-5
j_call: TRBJ1-1
d_call: .
clone_size: .
cdr3_length: 12

cdr3_nt: TGTGCCAGCAGCCCCACTCGGTCGGCAGATACGCAGTATTTT
cdr3_aa: CASSPTRSADTQYF
v_call: TRBV11-3
j_call: TRBJ2-3
d_call: .
clone_size: once
cdr3_length: 14

cdr3_nt: TGTGCCAGCAACCAGAACAGGGGCGTCCAAGAGACCCAGTACTTC
cdr3_aa: CASNQNRGVQETQYF
v_call: TRBV2
j_call: TRBJ2-5
d_call: TRBD1
clone_size: .
cdr3_length: 15

cdr3_nt: TGTGCCAGCAGCCAAGAAGTGCGGGTTCAGCCCCAGCATTTT
cdr3_aa: CASSQEVRVQPQHF
v_call: TRBV3-1/TRBV3-2
j_call: TRBJ1-5
d_call: .
clone_size: .
cdr3_length: 14

cdr3_nt: TGTGCCAGCAGACCCTCCCTGGACAGGGGCCCCGGGGAGCTGTTTTTT
cdr3_aa: CASRPSLDRGPGELFF
v_call: TRBV27
j_call: TRBJ2-2
d_call: TRBD1
clone_size: .
cdr3_length: 16

cdr3_nt: TGCGCCAGCAGTCAATGGGACTCAAGCAGGCAGTTCTTC
cdr3_aa: CASSQWDSSRQFF
v_call: TRBV23-1
j_call: TRBJ2-1
d_call: .
clone_size: .
cdr3_length: 13

cdr3_nt: TGTGCCACCAGGTTACCCAAGCGAGACTATGGCTACACCTTC
cdr3_aa: CATRLPKRDYGYTF
v_call: TRBV24-1
j_call: TRBJ1-2
d_call: .
clone_size: once
cdr3_length: 14

cdr3_nt: TGTGCCAGCAGTTTAAGGGGGCACAATCAGCCCCAGCATTTT
cdr3_aa: CASSLRGHNQPQHF
v_call: TRBV28
j_call: TRBJ1-5
d_call: TRBD1
clone_size: .
cdr3_length: 14

cdr3_nt: TGTGCCACCAGTGATCTTGGGCGGGGGGGCCGGAAAGCCGGGGAGCTGTTTTTT
cdr3_aa: CATSDLGRGGRKAGELFF
v_call: TRBV24-1
j_call: TRBJ2-2
d_call: TRBD2
clone_size: .
cdr3_length: 18

cdr3_nt: TGTGCCAGCAGGTCCGGGACTAGCGGAATGAACACCGGGGAGCTGTTTTTT
cdr3_aa: CASRSGTSGMNTGELFF
v_call: TRBV9
j_call: TRBJ2-2
d_call: TRBD2
clone_size: .
cdr3_length: 17

cdr3_nt: TGTGCCAGCGGACTACTGGGGCCGGGCTACAATGAGCAGTTCTTC
cdr3_aa: CASGLLGPGYNEQFF
v_call: TRBV6-5
j_call: TRBJ2-1
d_call: .
clone_size: .
cdr3_length: 15